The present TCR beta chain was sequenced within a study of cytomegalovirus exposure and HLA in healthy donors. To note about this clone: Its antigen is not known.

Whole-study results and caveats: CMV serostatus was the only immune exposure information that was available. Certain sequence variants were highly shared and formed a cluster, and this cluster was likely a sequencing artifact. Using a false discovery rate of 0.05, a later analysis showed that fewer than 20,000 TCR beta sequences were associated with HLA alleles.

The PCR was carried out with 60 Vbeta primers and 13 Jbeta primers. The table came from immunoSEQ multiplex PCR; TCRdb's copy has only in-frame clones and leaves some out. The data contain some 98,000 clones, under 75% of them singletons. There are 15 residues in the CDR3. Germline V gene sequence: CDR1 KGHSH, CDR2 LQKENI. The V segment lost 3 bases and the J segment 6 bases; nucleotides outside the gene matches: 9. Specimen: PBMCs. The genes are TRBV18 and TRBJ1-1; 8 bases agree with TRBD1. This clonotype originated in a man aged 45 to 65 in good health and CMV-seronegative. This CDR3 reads CASSPSTGELSEAFF. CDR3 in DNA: TGTGCCAGCTCACCCTCGACAGGGGAATTGTCTGAAGCTTTCTTT.